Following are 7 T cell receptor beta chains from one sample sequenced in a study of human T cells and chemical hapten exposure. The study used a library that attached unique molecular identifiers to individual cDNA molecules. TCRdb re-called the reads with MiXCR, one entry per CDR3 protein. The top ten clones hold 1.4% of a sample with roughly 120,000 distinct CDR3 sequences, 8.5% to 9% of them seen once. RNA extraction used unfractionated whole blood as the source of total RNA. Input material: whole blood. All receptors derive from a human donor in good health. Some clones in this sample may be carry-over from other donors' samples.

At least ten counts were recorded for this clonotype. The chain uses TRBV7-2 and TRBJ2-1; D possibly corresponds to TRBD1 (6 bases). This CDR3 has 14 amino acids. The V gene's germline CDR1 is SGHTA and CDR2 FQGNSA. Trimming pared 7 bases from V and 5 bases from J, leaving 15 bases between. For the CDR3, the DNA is TGTGCCAGCAACCCGCAGACAGGTAACAATGAGCAGTTCTTC. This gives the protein CASNPQTGNNEQFF.

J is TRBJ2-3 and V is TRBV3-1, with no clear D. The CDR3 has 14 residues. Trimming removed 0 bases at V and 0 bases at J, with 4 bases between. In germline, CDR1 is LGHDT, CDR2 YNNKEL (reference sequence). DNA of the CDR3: TGTGCCAGCAGCCAAGATCCCAGCACAGATACGCAGTATTTT. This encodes CASSQDPSTDTQYF.

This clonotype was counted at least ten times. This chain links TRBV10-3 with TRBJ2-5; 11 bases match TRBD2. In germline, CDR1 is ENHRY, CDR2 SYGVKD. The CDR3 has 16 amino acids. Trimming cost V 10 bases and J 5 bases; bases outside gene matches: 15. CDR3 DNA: TGTGCCACGCAGTCCGGGACTAGCGGTTCTTTGGAGACCCAGTACTTC. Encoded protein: CATQSGTSGSLETQYF.

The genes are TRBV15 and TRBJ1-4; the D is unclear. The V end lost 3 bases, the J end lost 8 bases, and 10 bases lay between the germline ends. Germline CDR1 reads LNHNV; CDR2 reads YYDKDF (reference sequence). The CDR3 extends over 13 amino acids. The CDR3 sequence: CATSSLKREKLFF. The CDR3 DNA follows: TGTGCCACCAGCAGCCTCAAGCGGGAAAAACTGTTTTTT.

The CDR3 spells CASSRDSLMNTEAFF. The CDR3 DNA follows: TGTGCCAGCAGCCGGGACAGCCTCATGAACACTGAAGCTTTCTTT. This sequence joins TRBV7-9 and TRBJ1-1, with TRBD1 identical over 7 bases. The V and J ends lost 5 bases and 0 bases, in that order; junction bases with no gene match: 6. The CDR3 is 15 residues long. The germline V gene has CDR1 SEHNR and CDR2 FQNEAQ (reference sequence).

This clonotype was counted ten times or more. CDR3 nucleotide sequence: TGTGCCATCAGTGAGTCGACAGGGGGCGAAGAGACCCAGTACTTC. Translating gives CAISESTGGEETQYF. The J gene is TRBJ2-5, the V gene TRBV10-3; TRBD1 agrees at 10 bases. Per the germline V gene, CDR1 is ENHRY and CDR2 is SYGVKD. There are 15 residues in the CDR3. V was clipped by 0 bases and J by 3 bases; unmatched bases: 1.

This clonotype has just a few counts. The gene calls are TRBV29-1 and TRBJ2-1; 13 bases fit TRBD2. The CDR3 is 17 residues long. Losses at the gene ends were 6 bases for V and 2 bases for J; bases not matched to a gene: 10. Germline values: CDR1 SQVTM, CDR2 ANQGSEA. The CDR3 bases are TGCAGCGTCGTGGGACTAGCGGGACGCCGCCCCTACAATGAGCAGTTCTTC. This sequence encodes CSVVGLAGRRPYNEQFF.